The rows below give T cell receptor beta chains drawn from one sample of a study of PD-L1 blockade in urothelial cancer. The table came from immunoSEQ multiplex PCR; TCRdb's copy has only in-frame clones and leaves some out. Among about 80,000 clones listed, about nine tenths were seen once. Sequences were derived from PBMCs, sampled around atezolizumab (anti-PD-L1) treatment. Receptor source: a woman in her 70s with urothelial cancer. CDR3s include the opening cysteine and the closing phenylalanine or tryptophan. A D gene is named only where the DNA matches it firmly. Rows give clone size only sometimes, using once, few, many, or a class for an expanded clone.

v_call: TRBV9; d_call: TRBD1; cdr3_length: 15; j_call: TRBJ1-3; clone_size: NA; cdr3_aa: CASSVQGVGGNTIYF; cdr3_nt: TGTGCCAGCAGCGTACAGGGGGTTGGTGGAAACACCATATATTTT
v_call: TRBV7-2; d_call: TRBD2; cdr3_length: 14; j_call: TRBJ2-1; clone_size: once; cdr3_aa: CASSQNRGDNEQFF; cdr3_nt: TGTGCCAGCAGCCAGAACCGGGGGGACAATGAGCAGTTCTTC
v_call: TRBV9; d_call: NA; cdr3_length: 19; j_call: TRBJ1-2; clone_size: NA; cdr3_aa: CASSVGRGGNRERAYGYTF; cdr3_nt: TGTGCCAGCAGCGTAGGCCGCGGGGGGAACAGGGAAAGGGCCTATGGCTACACCTTC
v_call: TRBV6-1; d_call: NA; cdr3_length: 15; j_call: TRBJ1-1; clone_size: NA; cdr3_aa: CASSAPGFPYTEAFF; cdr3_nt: TGTGCCAGCAGTGCCCCAGGGTTTCCATACACTGAAGCTTTCTTT
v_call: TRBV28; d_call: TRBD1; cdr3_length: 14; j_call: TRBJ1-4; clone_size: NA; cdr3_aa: CASKIRDRAEKLFF; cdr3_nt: TGTGCCAGCAAAATCCGGGACAGGGCGGAAAAACTGTTTTTT
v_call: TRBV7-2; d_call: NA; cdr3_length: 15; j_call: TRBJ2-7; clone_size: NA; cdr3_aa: CASSPSPGVNYEQYF; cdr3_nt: TGTGCCAGCAGCCCATCCCCGGGAGTGAACTACGAGCAGTACTTC
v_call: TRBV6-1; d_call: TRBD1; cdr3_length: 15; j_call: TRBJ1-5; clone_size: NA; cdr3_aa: CASTPGTDHNQPQHF; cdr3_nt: TGTGCCAGCACTCCCGGGACAGACCACAATCAGCCCCAGCATTTT
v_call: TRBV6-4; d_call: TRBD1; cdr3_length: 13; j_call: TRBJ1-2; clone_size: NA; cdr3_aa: CASSRDRNYGYTF; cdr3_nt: TGTGCCAGCAGCCGGGACAGAAACTATGGCTACACCTTC
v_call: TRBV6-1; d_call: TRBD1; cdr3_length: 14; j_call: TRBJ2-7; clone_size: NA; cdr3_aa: CASSEPGQSYEQYF; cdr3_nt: TGTGCCAGCAGTGAACCGGGACAGAGCTACGAGCAGTACTTC
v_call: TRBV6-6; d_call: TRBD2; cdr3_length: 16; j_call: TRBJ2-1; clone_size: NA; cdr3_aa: CASSPRTSGVYNEQFF; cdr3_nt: TGTGCCAGCAGTCCCAGGACTAGCGGGGTATACAATGAGCAGTTCTTC
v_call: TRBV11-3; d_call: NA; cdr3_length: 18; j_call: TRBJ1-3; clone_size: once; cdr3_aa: CASSQVNRDIGSGNTIYF; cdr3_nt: TGTGCCAGCAGCCAGGTAAACCGGGACATCGGCTCTGGAAACACCATATATTTT
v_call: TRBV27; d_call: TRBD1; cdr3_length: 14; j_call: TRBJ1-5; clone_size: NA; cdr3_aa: CASSITGVDQPQHF; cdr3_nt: TGTGCCAGCAGTATAACAGGGGTGGATCAGCCCCAGCATTTT
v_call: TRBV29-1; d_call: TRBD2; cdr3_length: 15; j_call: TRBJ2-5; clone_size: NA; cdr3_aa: CSVDSDSGSYETQYF; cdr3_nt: TGCAGCGTTGACTCGGATAGCGGGAGTTATGAGACCCAGTACTTC
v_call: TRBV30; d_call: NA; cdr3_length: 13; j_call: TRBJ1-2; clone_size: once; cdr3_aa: CAWSVQSRGGYTF; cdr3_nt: TGTGCCTGGAGTGTACAATCGAGAGGTGGCTACACCTTC
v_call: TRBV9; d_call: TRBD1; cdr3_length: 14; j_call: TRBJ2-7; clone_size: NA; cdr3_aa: CASSVSGQGYEQYF; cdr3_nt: TGTGCCAGCAGCGTTTCCGGACAGGGCTACGAGCAGTACTTC
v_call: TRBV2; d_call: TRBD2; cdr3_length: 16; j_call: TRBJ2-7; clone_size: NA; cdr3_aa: CASSSGLAGAPYEQYF; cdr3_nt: TGTGCCAGCAGTAGCGGACTAGCGGGAGCCCCTTACGAGCAGTACTTC
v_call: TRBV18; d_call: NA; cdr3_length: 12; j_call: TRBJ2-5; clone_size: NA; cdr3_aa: CASSPRGETQYF; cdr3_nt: TGTGCCAGCTCACCAAGGGGGGAGACCCAGTACTTC
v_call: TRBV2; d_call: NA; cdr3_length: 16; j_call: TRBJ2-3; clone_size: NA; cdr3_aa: CASSEEGLSPGDTQYF; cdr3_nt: TGTGCCAGCAGTGAAGAGGGACTGAGCCCAGGAGATACGCAGTATTTT
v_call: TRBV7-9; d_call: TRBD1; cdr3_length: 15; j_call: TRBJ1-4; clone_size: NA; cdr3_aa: CASSFKGQAREKLFF; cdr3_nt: TGTGCCAGCAGCTTCAAAGGACAGGCGCGGGAAAAACTGTTTTTT
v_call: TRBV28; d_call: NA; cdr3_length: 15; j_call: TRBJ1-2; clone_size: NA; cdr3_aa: CASSYGTLITAGYTF; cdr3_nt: TGTGCCAGCAGTTACGGGACATTAATCACGGCCGGCTACACCTTC
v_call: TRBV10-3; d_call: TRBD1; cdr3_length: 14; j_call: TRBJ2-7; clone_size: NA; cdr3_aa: CAISGTGTDHEQYF; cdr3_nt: TGTGCCATCAGTGGGACAGGGACGGACCACGAGCAGTACTTC
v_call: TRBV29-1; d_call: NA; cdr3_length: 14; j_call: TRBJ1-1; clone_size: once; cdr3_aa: CSVGKGGLGTEAFF; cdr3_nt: TGCAGCGTTGGTAAGGGCGGGTTGGGCACTGAAGCTTTCTTT
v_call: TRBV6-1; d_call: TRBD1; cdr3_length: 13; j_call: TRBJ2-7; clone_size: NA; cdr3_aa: CASSEPNRGEQYF; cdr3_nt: TGTGCCAGCAGTGAACCAAACAGGGGCGAGCAGTACTTC
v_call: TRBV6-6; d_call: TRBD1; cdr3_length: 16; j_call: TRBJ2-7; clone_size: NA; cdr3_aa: CASSPASGQASYEQYF; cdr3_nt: TGTGCCAGCAGTCCAGCCTCGGGACAGGCCTCCTACGAGCAGTACTTC
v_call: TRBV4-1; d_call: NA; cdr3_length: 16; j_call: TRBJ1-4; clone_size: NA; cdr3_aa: CASSLYPGGAREKLFF; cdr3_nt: TGCGCCAGCAGCCTCTACCCGGGGGGCGCGCGAGAAAAACTGTTTTTT
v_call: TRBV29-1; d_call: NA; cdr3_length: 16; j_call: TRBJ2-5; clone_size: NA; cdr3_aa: CSVVRVVDSMGETQYF; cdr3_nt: TGCAGCGTTGTGAGAGTAGTGGACTCCATGGGGGAGACCCAGTACTTC
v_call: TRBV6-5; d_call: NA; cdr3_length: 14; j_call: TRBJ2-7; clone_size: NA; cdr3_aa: CASSGTSGGYEQYF; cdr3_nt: TGTGCCAGCAGTGGGACATCCGGAGGCTACGAGCAGTACTTC
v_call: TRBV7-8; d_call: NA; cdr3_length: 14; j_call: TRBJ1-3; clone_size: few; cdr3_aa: CASSPQGPGNTIYF; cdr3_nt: TGTGCCAGCAGCCCCCAGGGCCCTGGAAACACCATATATTTT
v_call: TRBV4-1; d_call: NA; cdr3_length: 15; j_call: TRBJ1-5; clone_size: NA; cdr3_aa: CASSQTTGGNQPQHF; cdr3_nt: TGCGCCAGCAGCCAAACAACAGGCGGCAATCAGCCCCAGCATTTT
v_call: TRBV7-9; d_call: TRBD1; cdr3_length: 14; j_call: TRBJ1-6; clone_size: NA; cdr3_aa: CASSRQGLGSPLHF; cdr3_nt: TGTGCCAGCAGCCGACAGGGCTTGGGTTCACCCCTCCACTTT
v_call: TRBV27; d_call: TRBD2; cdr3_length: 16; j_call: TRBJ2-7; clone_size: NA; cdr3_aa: CASSAQLAGGSYEQYF; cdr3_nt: TGTGCCAGCAGTGCCCAACTAGCGGGGGGTTCCTACGAGCAGTACTTC
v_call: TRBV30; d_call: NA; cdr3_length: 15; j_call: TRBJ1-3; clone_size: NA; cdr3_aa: CAWSRIAEGRNTIYF; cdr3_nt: TGTGCCTGGAGTAGGATAGCTGAGGGCCGAAACACCATATATTTT
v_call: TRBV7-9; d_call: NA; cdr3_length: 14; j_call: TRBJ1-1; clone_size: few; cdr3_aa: CASSLDILNTEAFF; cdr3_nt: TGTGCCAGCAGCTTAGACATATTGAACACTGAAGCTTTCTTT
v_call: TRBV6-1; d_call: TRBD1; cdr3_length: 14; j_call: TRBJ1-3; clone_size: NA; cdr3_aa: CASGDRGIRNTIYF; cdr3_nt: TGTGCCAGCGGGGACAGGGGCATAAGAAACACCATATATTTT
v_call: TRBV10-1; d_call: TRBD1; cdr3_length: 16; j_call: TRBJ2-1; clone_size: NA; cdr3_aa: CASSEHGDRGRHEQFF; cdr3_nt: TGCGCCAGCAGTGAGCACGGGGACAGGGGAAGGCATGAGCAGTTCTTC
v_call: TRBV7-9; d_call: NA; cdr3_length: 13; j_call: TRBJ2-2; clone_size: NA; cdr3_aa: CASSFTGTGELFF; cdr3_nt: TGTGCCAGCAGCTTTACAGGCACCGGGGAGCTGTTTTTT
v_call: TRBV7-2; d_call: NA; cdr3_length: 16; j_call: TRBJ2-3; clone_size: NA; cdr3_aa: CASSLARGTGASTQYF; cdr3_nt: TGTGCCAGCAGCTTAGCGCGGGGGACAGGTGCTTCAACGCAGTATTTT
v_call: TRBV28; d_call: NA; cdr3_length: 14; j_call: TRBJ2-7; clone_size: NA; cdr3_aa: CASSFLRSTYEQYF; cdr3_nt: TGTGCCAGCAGTTTTTTGAGGAGTACCTACGAGCAGTACTTC
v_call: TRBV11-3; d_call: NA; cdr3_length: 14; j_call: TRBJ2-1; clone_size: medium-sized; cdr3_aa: CASSLSAGSNEQFF; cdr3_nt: TGTGCCAGCAGCTTATCGGCGGGGTCCAATGAGCAGTTCTTC
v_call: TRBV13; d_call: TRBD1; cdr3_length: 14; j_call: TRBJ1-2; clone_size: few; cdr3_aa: CASSSGTGNYGYTF; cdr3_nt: TGTGCCAGCAGCTCCGGGACAGGGAACTATGGCTACACCTTC
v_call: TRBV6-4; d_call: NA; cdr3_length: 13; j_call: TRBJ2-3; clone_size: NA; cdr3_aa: CASSGGATDTQYF; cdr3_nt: TGTGCCAGCAGTGGTGGGGCCACAGATACGCAGTATTTT
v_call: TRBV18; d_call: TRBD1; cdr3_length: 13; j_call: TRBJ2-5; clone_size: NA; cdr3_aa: CASSLGQGETQYF; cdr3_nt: TGTGCCAGCTCACTCGGACAGGGGGAGACCCAGTACTTC
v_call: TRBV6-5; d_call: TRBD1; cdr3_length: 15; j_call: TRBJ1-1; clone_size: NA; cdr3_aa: CASRPRGTWNTEAFF; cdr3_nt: TGTGCCAGCAGGCCCAGGGGGACGTGGAACACTGAAGCTTTCTTT
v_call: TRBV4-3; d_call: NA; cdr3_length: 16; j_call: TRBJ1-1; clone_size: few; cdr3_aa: CASSQGVGGEHTEAFF; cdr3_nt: TGCGCCAGCAGCCAAGGGGTTGGAGGGGAGCACACTGAAGCTTTCTTT
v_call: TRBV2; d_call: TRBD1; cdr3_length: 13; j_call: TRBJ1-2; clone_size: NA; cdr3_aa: CASSRQGAFGYTF; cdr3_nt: TGTGCCAGCAGTAGACAGGGGGCGTTTGGCTACACCTTC
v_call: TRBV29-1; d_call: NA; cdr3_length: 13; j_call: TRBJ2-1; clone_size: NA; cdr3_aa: CSGNRDNYNEQFF; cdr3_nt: TGCAGCGGTAACCGGGACAATTACAATGAGCAGTTCTTC
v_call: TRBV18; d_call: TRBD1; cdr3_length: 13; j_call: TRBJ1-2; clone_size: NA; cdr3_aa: CAAGRDSYYGYTF; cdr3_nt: TGTGCCGCAGGCCGGGACAGTTACTATGGCTACACCTTC
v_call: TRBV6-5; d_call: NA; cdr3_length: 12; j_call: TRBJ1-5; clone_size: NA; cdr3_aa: CASRTGSQPQHF; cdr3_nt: TGTGCCAGCAGAACAGGGAGTCAGCCCCAGCATTTT
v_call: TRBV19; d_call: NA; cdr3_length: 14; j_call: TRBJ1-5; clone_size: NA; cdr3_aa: CASTVGTRGQPQHF; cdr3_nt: TGTGCCAGTACGGTCGGAACCCGGGGTCAGCCCCAGCATTTT